Presented here are 10 T cell receptor beta chains from one specimen sequenced in a study of blood T cells in healthy people across ages. It was with a sample-barcoded 5' primer and a J-beta primer mix that a second PCR of roughly 7 to 12 cycles was run. TCRdb fed the 5' RACE reads into MiXCR, producing one record per CDR3 protein. The repertoire has fewer than 1,200,000 distinct CDR3 sequences, 25% of them found once; the top ten carry around 0.7%. This sample was also put to use in a study of T cells of mothers and their children.

Material: blood. All receptors come from a girl aged 2-15 years in good health.

CDR3 coding DNA: TGCAGTGCTAGCCGGTTCAGTCCTTCTGTGAACACTGAAGCTTTCTTT. It yields the protein CSASRFSPSVNTEAFF. The J gene is TRBJ1-1, the V gene TRBV20-1; D not resolved. The ends were cut back, 3 bases at V and 0 bases at J, with 17 bases in the middle. Per germline, CDR1 DFQATT and CDR2 SNEGSKA (reference sequence). The CDR3 contains 16 residues.

The chain couples TRBV6-6 to TRBJ2-7, with D perhaps TRBD2 (6 bases). V was cut by 2 bases and J by 5 bases, with 13 bases left in between. Germline V gene sequence: CDR1 MNHNY, CDR2 SVGAGI (reference sequence). The CDR3 is 14 residues long. The CDR3 coding sequence is TGTGCCAGCAGTTACGGGGTGTGGACTAACGAGCAGTACTTC. Amino acid sequence: CASSYGVWTNEQYF.

The chain has TRBV29-1 and TRBJ2-7; no definite D call. This CDR3 comprises 13 residues. V was pared by 3 bases and J by 3 bases, with 12 bases between. CDR1 is SQVTM and CDR2 is ANQGSEA in the germline V gene. The CDR3 DNA is TGCAGCGTTGACCAACCAGGCGGCTACGAGCAGTACTTC. Its protein product is CSVDQPGGYEQYF.

This clonotype has just a few counts. The V and J genes are TRBV20-1 and TRBJ2-7, with 7 bases aligning to TRBD2. V was pared by 6 bases and J by 4 bases, with 12 bases of the junction left unmatched. The CDR3 consists of 14 residues. Germline CDR1 reads DFQATT; CDR2 reads SNEGSKA (reference sequence). This chain's CDR3 is CSAALGAGDYEQYF. CDR3 nucleotide sequence: TGCAGTGCGGCCCTTGGCGCGGGAGATTACGAGCAGTACTTC.

This chain links TRBV24-1 with TRBJ2-5; possible D gene TRBD2, 7 bases. V dropped 2 bases and J dropped 1 base, with 10 bases sitting between them. CDR1 and CDR2 (germline): KGHDR, SFDVKD. This CDR3 is 15 amino acids long. The CDR3, as DNA: TGTGCCACCAGTGATTGGGGAGGGGGCCAAGAGACCCAGTACTTC. Translated: CATSDWGGGQETQYF.

A few counts support this clonotype. V gene TRBV7-9 combines with J gene TRBJ1-4; TRBD1 is a possible D gene (5 bases). V shed 3 bases and J shed 5 bases, with 10 bases lying between them. Germline V gene data show CDR1 as SEHNR and CDR2 as FQNEAQ (reference sequence). This CDR3 has 14 residues. CDR3 bases: TGTGCCAGCAGCTTGCAGGGCCCGAATGAAAAACTGTTTTTT. As protein: CASSLQGPNEKLFF.

CDR3 residues: CASSVVVGREEVNEQFF. CDR3 DNA: TGTGCCAGCAGCGTAGTTGTGGGACGGGAGGAGGTCAATGAGCAGTTCTTC. The chain is built from TRBV9 and TRBJ2-1, with 7 bases identical to TRBD2. This CDR3 comprises 17 residues. Germline lookup yields CDR1 SGDLS and CDR2 YYNGEE. Unmatched junction bases numbered 12, after V lost 0 bases and J lost 6 bases.

To note about this clonotype: In this CDR3 the conserved last residue, phenylalanine or tryptophan, is missing, so a read error is likely. The DNA is omitted, as the CDR3 cannot be located on it reliably, and the CDR3 follows TCRdb's listing. V gene TRBV21-1 combines with J gene TRBJ2-1; the table assigns TRBD1, which was not confirmed against the DNA. TRBV21-1 is termed a pseudogene. The CDR3 numbers 12 amino acids, ends counted. CDR3 sequence: CASSKKPLTGVV.

This clonotype was detected a few times. The V and J genes are TRBV7-2 and TRBJ1-4; a weak D match, TRBD1 (5 bases). Germline V CDR1 and CDR2: SGHTA, FQGNSA. V was pared by 1 base and J by 7 bases, with 13 bases between. CDR3 length: 15 residues. CDR3 coding DNA: TGTGCCAGCAGCTTAGGTGGGGGGAAATTTGAAAAACTGTTTTTT. Its protein product is CASSLGGGKFEKLFF.

This clonotype was counted only a few times. The rearrangement uses TRBV12-3 or TRBV12-4 and TRBJ1-3; D remains ambiguous. This CDR3 is built from 15 residues. The V gene lost 3 bases and the J gene lost 0 bases, with 9 bases spanning the gap. The CDR3 coding sequence is TGTGCCAGCAGTTTCGAAAGAAACTCTGGAAACACCATATATTTT. It specifies CASSFERNSGNTIYF.